This is a list of T cell receptor beta chains from one sample in a study of blood T cell repertoires in COVID-19. TCRdb's table, derived via immunoSEQ multiplex PCR, lists solely in-frame clones and lacks some. The sample contains roughly 300,000 clones, about 87% of which appear only once. The sample was peripheral blood. These receptors were taken from a woman between 35 and 50 years old who had recovered from COVID-19. The conserved cysteine and the conserved F or W are not part of the CDR3 here. D genes are given only for firm matches.

TRBV5-4,TRBJ2-3,15,TRBD2,ASSSGLAGGWTDTQY
TRBV5-4,TRBJ2-6,14,.,ASSLPKLSGANVLT
TRBV6-5,TRBJ1-4,12,TRBD1,ASSLGQGGEKLF
TRBV7-8,TRBJ2-1,14,TRBD1,ASSLVVGQGKNEQF
TRBV19,TRBJ1-5,14,.,ASSTRTGGGNQPQH
TRBV7-9,TRBJ1-2,13,TRBD1,ASSLTGADRGGYT
TRBV27,TRBJ1-1,10,TRBD1,ASIVQGGKAF
TRBV2,TRBJ1-1,14,TRBD1,ASSEAVTGGDTEAF
TRBV10-1,TRBJ2-5,11,.,ASSVRSQETQY
TRBV10-3,TRBJ2-2,14,TRBD2,AITTESGANTGELF
TRBV11-2,TRBJ2-2,12,.,ASRVLWNTGELF
TRBV30,TRBJ2-3,9,.,AWSVQVTQY
TRBV4-3,TRBJ2-3,14,TRBD2,ASRRLAGALGDTQY
TRBV5-1,TRBJ1-1,11,TRBD1,ASSFDRGTEAF
TRBV30,TRBJ1-1,10,.,AWSSRYTEAF
TRBV7-9,TRBJ2-3,10,.,ASSLGRAFTY
TRBV7-9,TRBJ1-1,13,.,ASSLWAGSNTEAF
TRBV9,TRBJ1-1,10,.,ASSVQDTEAF
TRBV9,TRBJ2-2,14,TRBD2,ASSFGLAGRPGELF
TRBV10-1,TRBJ2-7,10,TRBD2,ASSTSGGEQY
TRBV29-1,TRBJ1-2,15,TRBD1,SVEGWDRPAFNYGYT
TRBV7-6,TRBJ1-2,13,.,ASSPNVREDYGYT
TRBV2,TRBJ2-7,15,.,ASSEAYDRSGTYEQY
TRBV18,TRBJ1-2,12,.,ASTPDRTDYGYT
TRBV7-2,TRBJ1-4,13,TRBD1,ASSQRTGAWEKLF
TRBV24-1,TRBJ2-3,11,.,ATSDGGTDTQY
TRBV30,TRBJ1-5,11,TRBD1,AWGGQGDQPQH
TRBV28,TRBJ1-2,12,TRBD1,ASATGGEGYGYT
TRBV20-1,TRBJ2-4,13,.,SASSLRSAKNIQY
TRBV24-1,TRBJ2-7,17,.,ATSDLQPGHQPIYYEQY
TRBV20-1,TRBJ1-2,12,.,SASIAGQYDGYT
TRBV6-5,TRBJ2-2,13,TRBD2,ASAIAGENTGELF
TRBV11-3,TRBJ2-3,14,.,ASSPGTPSGLGTQY
TRBV19,TRBJ2-7,12,.,ASSMSGSSYEQY
TRBV18,TRBJ1-2,10,TRBD1,ASSDRGEGYT
TRBV10-3,TRBJ1-1,12,.,AISVGRGSTEAF
TRBV11-2,TRBJ1-6,13,.,ASSFLRGTNSPLH
TRBV5-1,TRBJ2-1,16,.,ASSLEPAGLSSYNEQF
TRBV18,TRBJ1-5,14,.,ASSPPESGLGQPQH
TRBV6-2/TRBV6-3,TRBJ1-2,11,.,ASRYTGNYGYT
TRBV2,TRBJ2-5,12,.,ASSDWGVQETQY
TRBV7-6,TRBJ1-2,13,TRBD1,ASSPRQGMGYGYT
TRBV30,TRBJ2-7,12,TRBD1,AWRTAGGGYEQY
TRBV19,TRBJ2-3,14,TRBD2,ASSSPPGLAADTQY
TRBV11-2,TRBJ2-2,15,TRBD2,ASSLSGGGRYTGELF
TRBV19,TRBJ1-6,12,.,ASSIGPGNSPLH
TRBV19,TRBJ2-5,15,.,ASSIDLMEDGGGTQY
TRBV7-2,TRBJ1-5,14,TRBD1,ASSLGGDRRNQPQH
TRBV7-8,TRBJ2-3,10,.,ASSRPYGEQY
TRBV19,TRBJ1-1,14,TRBD1,ASSSTKQGGNTEAF
TRBV5-6,TRBJ2-7,12,.,ASSLGFGSYEQY
TRBV9,TRBJ1-6,14,.,ASSVGPGSYNSPLH
TRBV6-2/TRBV6-3,TRBJ2-2,10,.,ASSLNTGELF